Listed here are 17 T cell receptor beta chains from one sample, sequenced in a study of blood T cell repertoires in COVID-19 (dated by TCRdb to 2018 to 2020). The protocol used for the library was the immunoSEQ multiplex PCR assay. This is the immuneACCESS table as TCRdb keeps it, with only in-frame sequences that have V and J called. A part of the clones is gone; compared with another copy, unresolved V genes explain less than half, and the rest is unexplained. The sample contains around 99,000 clones, 60% to 85% of them found a single time. Clones ranked in the top ten supply approximately 8.7% of the sample. Sequenced input: peripheral blood. These receptors were collected from a man aged 50 to 60 who had recovered from COVID-19.

V usage is TRBV18 and J usage is TRBJ2-7, with D possibly matching TRBD2 (6 bases). This CDR3 has 14 amino acids. The V gene's germline CDR1 is KGHSH and CDR2 LQKENI. V lost 0 bases and J 2 bases, leaving 8 bases between the germline ends. The CDR3 DNA reads as TGTGCCAGCTCACCACCGGGACTTCCCTACGAGCAGTACTTC. It encodes CASSPPGLPYEQYF.

The gene calls are TRBV27 and TRBJ2-7; D ambiguous. The CDR3 covers 17 residues. Germline CDR1 reads MNHEY; CDR2 reads SMNVEV (reference sequence). V was clipped by 6 bases and J by 0 bases, with 21 bases between them. The CDR3 sequence: CASRLTPRGTSSYEQYF. The CDR3 nucleotides read TGTGCCAGCAGGCTTACGCCCCGAGGCACGAGCTCCTACGAGCAGTACTTC.

The chain uses TRBV7-9 and TRBJ2-4; 8 bases map to TRBD2. This CDR3 contains 11 residues. After removal of 5 bases from V and 14 bases from J, the junction contained 5 bases not matched to a gene. Germline V gene sequence: CDR1 SEHNR, CDR2 FQNEAQ (reference sequence). The CDR3 sequence is CASSRDGREYF. DNA of the CDR3: TGTGCCAGCAGCCGGGACGGGAGGGAGTACTTC.

This clone was detected only a few times. The chain couples TRBV6-2 or TRBV6-3 to TRBJ1-1; 8 nucleotides agree with TRBD1. CDR3 size: 16 residues. Germline V gene data show CDR1 as MNHEY and CDR2 as SVGEGT. With V trimmed by 2 bases and J by 1 base, 6 bases remained unmatched. This chain's CDR3 is CASSYRLDRANTEAFF. CDR3 nucleotides: TGTGCCAGCAGTTACCGATTGGACAGGGCGAACACTGAAGCTTTCTTT.

J is TRBJ2-5 and V is TRBV5-4, with 10 nucleotides matching TRBD2. Germline-derived CDR1 and CDR2 are SGHNT and YYREEE (reference sequence). J was trimmed by 5 bases and V by 5 bases; bases with no gene match: 3. This CDR3 spans 13 amino acids. This CDR3 is CASRFSGGETQYF. The CDR3 DNA is TGTGCCAGCAGGTTTAGCGGGGGGGAGACCCAGTACTTC.

The chain is built from TRBV5-4 and TRBJ2-1; 13 nucleotides agree with TRBD2. From germline, CDR1 is SGHNT and CDR2 YYREEE (reference sequence). V was clipped by 4 bases and J by 12 bases; unmatched bases: 10. The CDR3 loop spans 15 amino acids. CDR3: CASSGGLAGSQGQFF. The CDR3 DNA follows: TGTGCCAGCAGCGGGGGACTAGCGGGGAGCCAAGGGCAGTTCTTC.

This clone has only a few counts. The CDR3 bases are TGTGCCAGCAGTCAACAGGGGGCTTGGGGCTACACCTTC. This sequence encodes CASSQQGAWGYTF. The rearrangement links TRBV6-5 to TRBJ1-2; 9 bases are a match to TRBD1. Germline CDR1 MNHEY, CDR2 SVGAGI. V was clipped by 5 bases and J by 8 bases; unmatched bases: 6. The CDR3 consists of 13 residues.

The gene calls are TRBV18 and TRBJ2-7, with 11 bases lining up with TRBD2. Trimming removed 2 bases from V and 3 bases from J; junction bases left unmatched: 0. This CDR3 contains 14 residues. The germline V gene has CDR1 KGHSH and CDR2 LQKENI. CDR3 sequence: CASSPGTSGYEQYF. In DNA form, the CDR3 reads TGTGCCAGCTCACCAGGGACTAGCGGCTACGAGCAGTACTTC.

The rearrangement uses TRBV27 and TRBJ2-1; 11 bases are a match to TRBD2. CDR1 and CDR2 from the germline V gene are MNHEY and SMNVEV (reference sequence). CDR3 size: 15 residues. The junction had 9 bases not matched to a gene; V was cut back by 6 bases and J by 8 bases. CDR3 DNA: TGTGCCAGCAGCCCTTTAGCGGGAGGGCAGGATGAGCAGTTCTTC. Translated, it gives CASSPLAGGQDEQFF.

This clone showed up just a few times. CDR3 loop: CASSTQPRGLNTGELFF. The CDR3, as DNA: TGTGCCAGCAGTACCCAGCCCAGGGGTCTGAACACCGGGGAGCTGTTTTTT. This rearrangement joins TRBV27 to TRBJ2-2; D is perhaps TRBD1 (6 bases). V was clipped by 5 bases and J by 1 base, with 17 bases between them. Per germline, CDR1 MNHEY and CDR2 SMNVEV (reference sequence). The CDR3 covers 17 residues.

Comments on this clone: Without the conserved terminal phenylalanine or tryptophan, this CDR3 likely stems from a read error. The DNA is left out, because the CDR3 cannot be placed on it with certainty; the CDR3 is given as TCRdb lists it. V gene TRBV27 combines with J gene TRBJ2-7; the table's D call of TRBD1 was not tested on the DNA. Germline V CDR1 and CDR2: MNHEY, SMNVEV (reference sequence). The CDR3 has 16 residues if both end residues are counted. CDR3 loop: CASSPRLGVGAVASYI.

The chain is built from TRBV7-9 and TRBJ2-1, with 11 bases aligning to TRBD2. The CDR3 runs to 16 residues. Trimming at V came to 3 bases and at J to 9 bases, leaving 10 bases not matched to a gene. Germline V gene sequence: CDR1 SEHNR, CDR2 FQNEAQ (reference sequence). The CDR3 DNA follows: TGTGCCAGCAGCTTGTCGGGTACTAGCGGGAGAGTTGAGCAGTTCTTC. It translates to CASSLSGTSGRVEQFF.

J is TRBJ1-4 and V is TRBV25-1, with D maybe TRBD1 (5 bases). Looked up from germline, CDR1 is MGHDK and CDR2 is SYGVNS. The CDR3 has 11 residues. V lost 6 bases, J lost 7 bases, and 6 bases lay in between. The CDR3 DNA sequence: TGTGCCAGCAGGACAGCTGAAAAACTGTTTTTT. Translation gives CASRTAEKLFF.

The CDR3: CATSDPGSGETQYF. The CDR3, as DNA: TGTGCCACCAGTGATCCCGGCAGCGGGGAGACCCAGTACTTC. The chain has TRBV24-1 and TRBJ2-5, with D maybe TRBD2 (6 bases). Looked up from germline, CDR1 is KGHDR and CDR2 is SFDVKD. CDR3 length: 14 residues. V lost 3 bases, J lost 5 bases, and 12 bases lay in between.

The chain employs TRBV18 and TRBJ1-4; the match to TRBD1 covers 7 bases. V shed 3 bases and J 0 bases; nucleotides not matched to a gene: 1. The length of the CDR3 is 15 residues. Germline lookup yields CDR1 KGHSH and CDR2 LQKENI. CDR3 nucleotide sequence: TGTGCCAGCTCACCGCAGGGGGCAACTAATGAAAAACTGTTTTTT. Its protein product is CASSPQGATNEKLFF.

The chain is built from TRBV11-3 and TRBJ2-7; tentatively, D is TRBD2 (5 bases). The CDR3 is 13 residues long. Germline V gives CDR1 SGHNT, CDR2 YENEEA. The V and J ends lost 3 bases and 2 bases respectively, with 8 bases between them. In nucleotides, the CDR3 is TGTGCCAGCAGCTTCGGGAATACCTACGAGCAGTACTTC. It translates to CASSFGNTYEQYF.

This rearrangement joins TRBV2 to TRBJ1-2, with D maybe TRBD1 (5 bases). Per germline, CDR1 SNHLY and CDR2 FYNNEI. Trimming pared 9 bases from V and 4 bases from J, leaving 21 bases between. The length of the CDR3 is 15 residues. The chain's CDR3 is CARREAQGSGYGYTF. CDR3 coding DNA: TGTGCCAGAAGGGAGGCTCAGGGTAGCGGCTATGGCTACACCTTC.